This T cell receptor (beta chain) appears in the sequencing data of a study of cytomegalovirus exposure and HLA in healthy donors. Researchers ran the PCR with 60 Vbeta and 13 Jbeta primers. Profiling relied on immunoSEQ multiplex PCR, and the TCRdb table lists in-frame clones only, not all of them. The data show about 100,000 clones, more than 75% seen once. CDR1 and CDR2 (germline): SEHNR, FQNEAQ (reference sequence). Trimming removed 5 bases from V and 9 bases from J; junction bases left unmatched: 14. This CDR3 region has 18 residues. Source material: PBMCs. This clonotype originated in a woman between 40 and 50 years old in good health and CMV-seronegative. The chain employs TRBV7-9 and TRBJ2-1; 15 positions agree with TRBD2. The DNA of the CDR3 is TGTGCCAGCAGCCTCGTAGGGGGACTAGCGGGAGGTTTTCGTGAGCAGTTCTTC. Protein sequence: CASSLVGGLAGGFREQFF.